These 18 T cell receptor beta chains came from one sample sequenced in a study of blood T cells in healthy people across ages. Through a sample-barcoded 5' primer and a J-beta primer mix, a second PCR was run for roughly 7 to 12 cycles. TCRdb fed the 5' RACE reads into MiXCR, producing one record per CDR3 protein. The sample includes hundreds of thousands of distinct CDR3 sequences, roughly 31% seen only once; the top ten take around 14%. Sequenced sample: blood. Every receptor here comes from a woman of 80 years or more in good health.

This clonotype came up a few times. The chain employs TRBV28 and TRBJ1-5; perhaps TRBD1 as D (5 bases). Germline V gene lookup returns CDR1 MDHEN and CDR2 SYDVKM. This CDR3 has 14 residues. V dropped 10 bases and J dropped 3 bases, with 16 bases sitting between them. The CDR3 DNA is TGTGCCACCCGACCCCAGGGTTACAATCAGCCCCAGCATTTT. This sequence encodes CATRPQGYNQPQHF.

This clonotype was seen ten or more times. The gene calls are TRBV7-2 and TRBJ1-1; D gene unclear. The CDR3 consists of 11 residues. V was clipped by 2 bases and J by 5 bases, with 3 bases between them. Germline CDR1 reads SGHTA; CDR2 reads FQGNSA. DNA of the CDR3: TGTGCCAGCAGCTTATTGACTGAAGCTTTCTTT. Protein: CASSLLTEAFF.

The table lists this clonotype with many counts. The chain has TRBV7-9 and TRBJ2-1; tentative D call: TRBD2 (5 bases). The CDR3 totals 13 residues. The ends were cut back, 5 bases at V and 9 bases at J, with 14 bases in the middle. The V gene's germline CDR1 is SEHNR and CDR2 FQNEAQ (reference sequence). In DNA form, the CDR3 reads TGTGCCAGCAGCCTAAGCGGTCGGGGTGAGCAGTTCTTC. The encoded protein is CASSLSGRGEQFF.

This clonotype was picked up many times. The genes are TRBV5-1 and TRBJ2-7, with D possibly matching TRBD2 (6 bases). Trimming took off 3 bases at V and 3 bases at J, with 19 bases between the two ends. Germline CDR1 reads SGHRS; CDR2 reads YFSETQ. The CDR3 sequence is 16 residues long. CDR3 nucleotides: TGCGCCAGCAGCTCAACGACCGGGTTGGGGGGCTACGAGCAGTACTTC. Its protein product is CASSSTTGLGGYEQYF. Combining the CDR3 with reference TRBV5-1 and TRBJ2-7 gives the whole variable domain KAGVTQTPRYLIKTRGQQVTLSCSPISGHRSVSWYQQTPGQGLQFLFEYFSETQRNKGNFPGRFSGRQFSNSRSEMNVSTLELGDSALYLCASSSTTGLGGYEQYFGPGTRLTVT.

In this sample, this clonotype turned up a few times. The chain recombines TRBV3-1 with TRBJ2-5; TRBD2 matches 16 bases. V lost 4 bases and J lost 5; bases outside the gene matches: 13. The germline V gene encodes CDR1 LGHDT and CDR2 YNNKEL (reference sequence). The CDR3 has 19 amino acids. In nucleotides, the CDR3 is TGTGCCAGCAGCCTCGGGACTAGCGGGGGGGCCGAGGCTACTGAGACCCAGTACTTC. This encodes CASSLGTSGGAEATETQYF.

Ten or more counts support this clonotype. The chain has TRBV10-3 and TRBJ2-3; 10 bases agree with TRBD2. Germline V lookup: CDR1 ENHRY, CDR2 SYGVKD. With V trimmed by 2 bases and J by 1 base, 3 bases remained unmatched. The CDR3 has 16 amino acids. The CDR3 DNA reads as TGTGCCATCAGTGAGACTAGCGGGGAGGGCACAGATACGCAGTATTTT. It translates to CAISETSGEGTDTQYF.

This clonotype occurred a few times. This chain connects TRBV6-5 to TRBJ1-6, with D uncertain. V lost 5 bases and J lost 6, with 11 bases in between. This CDR3 spans 14 amino acids. Germline V lookup: CDR1 MNHEY, CDR2 SVGAGI. CDR3 bases: TGTGCCAGCAGTCCCGACGGGAGTAATTCACCCCTCCACTTT. Protein product: CASSPDGSNSPLHF.

Ten or more counts support this clonotype. This rearrangement joins TRBV3-1 to TRBJ2-3; possibly TRBD1 or TRBD2 for D (5 bases each). CDR1 LGHDT and CDR2 YNNKEL come from the germline V gene (reference sequence). The length of the CDR3 is 15 residues. Trimming removed 5 bases from V and 2 bases from J, with 14 bases in between. The CDR3 region has the DNA TGTGCCAGCAGCTACGAGGGACGGACCACAGATACGCAGTATTTT. Its translation is CASSYEGRTTDTQYF.

This clonotype has at least ten counts. This chain connects TRBV10-3 to TRBJ1-2, with no clear D. V dropped 8 bases and J dropped 1 base, with 11 bases sitting between them. Germline V gene sequence: CDR1 ENHRY, CDR2 SYGVKD. The CDR3 has 13 amino acids. CDR3 DNA: TGTGCCATCGAAGCTACTGGTAACTATGGCTACACCTTC. Amino acids: CAIEATGNYGYTF.

This clonotype was detected many times. A clone one base away is much larger, so this may be a read error. The chain employs TRBV4-1 and TRBJ2-1, with TRBD1 as a possible D gene (6 bases). CDR1 is MGHRA, CDR2 YSYEKL, per germline. The CDR3 contains 14 residues. The V end was cut by 6 bases, the J end by 9 bases, with 18 bases between. The CDR3 loop reads CASRVSEGDPEQFF. The CDR3 DNA sequence: TGCGCCAGCAGGGTGTCCGAGGGGGACCCTGAGCAGTTCTTC.

The chain links TRBV20-1 to TRBJ1-1; 8 bases map to TRBD1. This CDR3 spans 17 amino acids. J was trimmed by 3 bases and V by 4 bases; bases with no gene match: 16. Germline values: CDR1 DFQATT, CDR2 SNEGSKA (reference sequence). The CDR3 protein is CSAKGPPDRVWDTEAFF. Here the CDR3 DNA reads TGCAGTGCTAAAGGACCCCCGGACAGGGTTTGGGACACTGAAGCTTTCTTT.

This clonotype was detected many times. V gene TRBV9 combines with J gene TRBJ2-7; 7 nucleotides align to TRBD1. The CDR3 contains 16 residues. Germline values: CDR1 SGDLS, CDR2 YYNGEE. V dropped 5 bases and J dropped 3; count of bases not matched to a gene: 14. The CDR3 coding sequence is TGTGCCAGCAGTCCCTGGACAGGCACTGGCGGCTACGAGCAGTACTTC. Translated: CASSPWTGTGGYEQYF.

This clonotype was counted ten times or more. The V gene is TRBV20-1, the J gene TRBJ2-7, with 9 bases that match TRBD2. CDR1 is DFQATT, CDR2 SNEGSKA, per germline (reference sequence). V lost 6 bases and J lost 3; bases outside the gene matches: 12. The CDR3 extends over 15 amino acids. For the CDR3, the DNA is TGCAGTGCGAGTGGTAGCGGGGGCCTCGACTACGAGCAGTACTTC. Protein: CSASGSGGLDYEQYF.

This sequence joins TRBV29-1 and TRBJ2-5; weak D call: TRBD2 (6 bases). The CDR3 loop spans 14 amino acids. V dropped 1 base and J dropped 1 base, with 10 bases sitting between them. Germline CDR1 SQVTM, CDR2 ANQGSEA. The CDR3 loop reads CSVEAIGGQETQYF. The CDR3 DNA sequence: TGCAGCGTTGAAGCAATCGGGGGCCAAGAGACCCAGTACTTC.

The chain recombines TRBV27 with TRBJ1-2, with TRBD1 as a possible D gene (6 bases). This CDR3 is built from 14 residues. V was shortened by 0 bases and J by 7 bases, with 12 bases between the two germline ends. Germline CDR1 is MNHEY and CDR2 is SMNVEV (reference sequence). In DNA, the CDR3 is TGTGCCAGCAGTTTATCTGGGGGGGCTCGTGGCTACACCTTC. This encodes CASSLSGGARGYTF.

This clonotype was seen repeatedly, ten times or more. The CDR3 sequence: CASSYRGTNYGYTF. The CDR3 DNA is TGTGCCAGCAGTTACCGAGGGACTAACTATGGCTACACCTTC. The rearrangement joins TRBV6-6 to TRBJ1-2; D is unresolved. The CDR3 length is 14 residues. V lost 2 bases and J lost 0, with 7 bases in between. Germline V gene lookup returns CDR1 MNHNY and CDR2 SVGAGI (reference sequence).

This clonotype has a single count. With a much larger clone just one base away, this may be a read error. V is TRBV13 and J is TRBJ2-5, with 12 bases fitting TRBD1. The V and J ends lost 5 bases and 11 bases, in that order; junction bases with no gene match: 12. Germline V CDR1 and CDR2: PRHDT, FYEKMQ (reference sequence). CDR3 size: 15 residues. The CDR3, as DNA: TGTGCCAGCAGCCACCAGGGACAGGGGGCCGGAGAGCAGTACTTC. Its protein is CASSHQGQGAGEQYF. The whole variable domain, filled in from reference TRBV13 and TRBJ2-5, reads AAGVIQSPRHLIKEKRETATLKCYPIPRHDTVYWYQQGPGQDPQFLISFYEKMQSDKGSIPDRFSAQQFSDYHSELNMSSLELGDSALYFCASSHQGQGAGEQYFGPGTRLLVL.

The CDR3 nucleotides are TGCAGTGCTCTGACAACAAACACTGAAGCTTTCTTT. Translation: CSALTTNTEAFF. The chain couples TRBV20-1 to TRBJ1-1, with D unresolved. Trimming left V 5 bases short and J 2 bases short, with 9 bases between. CDR3 length: 12 residues. Germline V gene lookup returns CDR1 DFQATT and CDR2 SNEGSKA (reference sequence).